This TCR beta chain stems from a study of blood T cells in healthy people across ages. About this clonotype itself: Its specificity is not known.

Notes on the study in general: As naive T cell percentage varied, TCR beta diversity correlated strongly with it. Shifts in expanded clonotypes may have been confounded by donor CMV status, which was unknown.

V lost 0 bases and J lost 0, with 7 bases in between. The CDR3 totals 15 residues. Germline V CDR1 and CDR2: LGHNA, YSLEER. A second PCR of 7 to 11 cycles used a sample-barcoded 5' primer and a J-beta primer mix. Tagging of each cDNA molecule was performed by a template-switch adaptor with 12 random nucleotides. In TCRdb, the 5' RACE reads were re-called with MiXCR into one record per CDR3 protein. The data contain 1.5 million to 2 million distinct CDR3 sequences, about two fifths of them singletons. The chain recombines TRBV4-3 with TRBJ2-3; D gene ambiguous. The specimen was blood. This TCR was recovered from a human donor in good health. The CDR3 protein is CASSQDRASTDTQYF. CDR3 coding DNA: TGCGCCAGCAGCCAAGATCGGGCTAGCACAGATACGCAGTATTTT.